The 31 T cell receptor beta chains in this list originate from one sample, sequenced in a study of regulatory T cells. Study-wide findings and caveats: Hydrophobic residues at CDR3 positions 6 and 7 were enriched in conventional CD4+ T cells of CD3G-deficient patients.

Primers: 52 TRBV forward and 13 TRBJ reverse. Some clones are missing from TCRdb's copy, which holds only in-frame ones; the method was immunoSEQ multiplex PCR. This table has tens of thousands of clones, roughly 92% appearing once. These receptors' targets are unknown. Sequenced sample: conventional CD4+ T cells sorted from blood. Every receptor here comes from a child aged 2 to 10 with CD3G deficiency.

J is TRBJ2-7 and V is TRBV11-2, with unresolved D. Between the trimmed V and J ends, which lost 2 bases and 1 base, there was a span of 12 bases. The CDR3 spans 15 residues. Germline V gene data show CDR1 as SGHAT and CDR2 as FQNNGV. The CDR3 DNA sequence: TGTGCCAGCAGCTTATACCCCGCGGTATCCTACGAGCAGTACTTC. Protein sequence: CASSLYPAVSYEQYF.

This clone was counted once. V gene TRBV28 combines with J gene TRBJ2-7; no reliable D call. Trimming removed 5 bases from V and 2 bases from J, with 19 bases in between. Germline V lookup: CDR1 MDHEN, CDR2 SYDVKM. The CDR3 has 16 amino acids. CDR3 nucleotide sequence: TGTGCCAGCAGTCCTGCTACGAGGCGGAGAGCCTACGAGCAGTACTTC. This gives the protein CASSPATRRRAYEQYF. The whole variable domain, filled in from reference TRBV28 and TRBJ2-7, reads DVKVTQSSRYLVKRTGEKVFLECVQDMDHENMFWYRQDPGLGLRLIYFSYDVKMKEKGDIPEGYSVSREKKERFSLILESASTNQTSMYLCASSPATRRRAYEQYFGPGTRLTVT.

V and J are TRBV28 and TRBJ1-4, with D maybe TRBD1 (6 bases). CDR3 length equals 14 residues. Trimming took off 6 bases at V and 6 bases at J, with 14 bases between the two ends. CDR1 is MDHEN and CDR2 is SYDVKM in the germline V gene. The CDR3 DNA follows: TGTGCCAGCAGCCTTGCTGGGACACATGAAAAACTGTTTTTT. Protein sequence: CASSLAGTHEKLFF.

The gene calls are TRBV7-9 and TRBJ2-2; either TRBD1 or TRBD2 may fit D (6 bases each). Trimming left V 0 bases short and J 4 bases short, with 15 bases between. Germline CDR1 SEHNR, CDR2 FQNEAQ (reference sequence). This CDR3 has 17 amino acids. The CDR3 coding sequence is TGTGCCAGCAGCTTAGCGCAGGGGAGGATCAGCACCGGGGAGCTGTTTTTT. Translating gives CASSLAQGRISTGELFF.

The chain uses TRBV28 and TRBJ2-5; no clear D gene. Deletions cut 4 bases from V and 4 bases from J, with 16 bases between. This CDR3 spans 15 amino acids. Germline V lookup: CDR1 MDHEN, CDR2 SYDVKM. CDR3 residues: CASSSPATARETQYF. The DNA of the CDR3 is TGTGCCAGCAGTTCTCCTGCCACCGCGCGAGAGACCCAGTACTTC.

The rearrangement uses TRBV19 and TRBJ1-1, with no clear D. The V gene's germline CDR1 is LNHDA and CDR2 SQIVND (reference sequence). There are 13 residues in the CDR3. Trimming stripped 9 bases from V and 8 bases from J, with 19 bases between. The CDR3 region has the DNA TGTGCCAGCAGGATAATAGGTTCACAGGAAGCTTTCTTT. Translation: CASRIIGSQEAFF.

The V call is TRBV28, the J call TRBJ2-7, with 11 bases identical to TRBD2. After removal of 4 bases from V and 5 bases from J, the junction contained 10 bases not matched to a gene. Germline values: CDR1 MDHEN, CDR2 SYDVKM. CDR3 length equals 16 residues. CDR3 in amino acids: CASSSHFSGRADEQYF. The CDR3 coding sequence is TGTGCCAGCAGTTCCCATTTTAGCGGGAGGGCCGACGAGCAGTACTTC.

The chain uses TRBV27 and TRBJ1-1; 7 bases match TRBD1. J gave up 4 bases and V 4 bases, and 3 bases lay outside the gene matches. The CDR3 covers 13 residues. Germline V CDR1 and CDR2: MNHEY, SMNVEV (reference sequence). CDR3 sequence (DNA): TGTGCCAGCAGTTCCAGGGGGTCCACTGAAGCTTTCTTT. Translation gives CASSSRGSTEAFF.

This clone appeared once. The chain recombines TRBV6-1 with TRBJ1-1; 7 bases agree with TRBD1. The length of the CDR3 is 13 residues. Germline trimming cut 6 bases from V and 4 bases from J; bases unmatched to any gene: 5. Germline V gene lookup returns CDR1 MNHNS and CDR2 SASEGT. The CDR3 here is CASRQGLGTEAFF. The CDR3 nucleotides are TGTGCCAGCAGACAGGGGTTGGGCACTGAAGCTTTCTTT.

This rearrangement joins TRBV10-3 to TRBJ2-2, with TRBD2 as a possible D gene (6 bases). Germline V gives CDR1 ENHRY, CDR2 SYGVKD. CDR3 length equals 13 residues. Trimming removed 6 bases from V and 1 base from J, with 6 bases in between. CDR3 sequence: CAIRRENTGELFF. In nucleotides, the CDR3 is TGTGCCATCAGGCGGGAGAACACCGGGGAGCTGTTTTTT.

V and J are TRBV28 and TRBJ2-4; 8 nucleotides line up with TRBD2. Germline V lookup: CDR1 MDHEN, CDR2 SYDVKM. The CDR3 is 14 residues long. V shed 6 bases, J shed 11 bases, and the junction held 12 bases outside the gene matches. The CDR3 sequence is CASSSGLAGPLQYF. The CDR3 nucleotides read TGTGCCAGCAGCTCCGGACTAGCCGGTCCCCTTCAGTACTTC.

In its sample, this clone was seen once. The chain combines TRBV4-1 with TRBJ1-1; the D gene is possibly TRBD1 (5 bases). The CDR3 loop spans 14 amino acids. Trimming pared 3 bases from V and 1 base from J, leaving 9 bases between. CDR1 is MGHRA and CDR2 is YSYEKL in the germline V gene. The CDR3 is CASSHQGRNTEAFF. CDR3 sequence (DNA): TGCGCCAGCAGCCACCAGGGCAGGAACACTGAAGCTTTCTTT.

This rearrangement joins TRBV5-1 to TRBJ1-1; D not certain. The length of the CDR3 is 13 residues. Trimming cost V 4 bases and J 1 base, with 8 bases left between them. The germline CDR1 and CDR2 sequences are SGHRS and YFSETQ. CDR3 bases: TGCGCCAGCAGCGGTGGGGAGAACACTGAAGCTTTCTTT. Translation gives CASSGGENTEAFF.

This sequence joins TRBV28 and TRBJ2-5; 8 bases align to TRBD2. Looked up from germline, CDR1 is MDHEN and CDR2 is SYDVKM. After removal of 11 bases from V and 4 bases from J, the junction contained 9 bases not matched to a gene. The CDR3 extends over 13 amino acids. The CDR3 DNA is TGTGCCGCGGCCAGCGGGAGTTCAGAGACCCAGTACTTC. Its translation: CAAASGSSETQYF.

The chain employs TRBV5-1 and TRBJ2-5, with D possibly called TRBD1 or TRBD2 (5 bases each). There are 15 residues in the CDR3. Trimming took 3 bases from V and 2 from J, leaving 14 bases between them. Germline V gives CDR1 SGHRS, CDR2 YFSETQ. The CDR3 loop is CASSYSGRTQETQYF. The DNA of the CDR3 is TGCGCCAGCAGCTACAGCGGACGGACACAAGAGACCCAGTACTTC. The variable domain in full, with the rest retrieved from reference TRBV5-1 and TRBJ2-5, is KAGVTQTPRYLIKTRGQQVTLSCSPISGHRSVSWYQQTPGQGLQFLFEYFSETQRNKGNFPGRFSGRQFSNSRSEMNVSTLELGDSALYLCASSYSGRTQETQYFGPGTRLLVL.

The rearrangement uses TRBV10-3 and TRBJ2-7, with a tentative D call TRBD1 (6 bases). Trimming cost V 4 bases and J 6 bases, with 10 bases left between them. This CDR3 is 12 amino acids long. CDR1 is ENHRY and CDR2 is SYGVKD in the germline V gene. This CDR3 reads CAISAVGGEQYF. The CDR3 nucleotides read TGTGCCATCAGTGCCGTAGGGGGCGAGCAGTACTTC.

The genes are TRBV5-1 and TRBJ2-7; no clear D gene. Germline CDR1 SGHRS, CDR2 YFSETQ. The CDR3 extends over 13 amino acids. The germline V and J ends were trimmed by 0 bases and 2 bases, with 6 bases remaining between them. In nucleotides, the CDR3 is TGCGCCAGCAGCTTGGCACCAGCCTACGAGCAGTACTTC. It codes for CASSLAPAYEQYF.

V and J are TRBV28 and TRBJ2-1; TRBD1 aligns across 8 bases. Germline CDR1 and CDR2: MDHEN and SYDVKM. The CDR3 covers 14 residues. Trimming took 5 bases from V and 9 from J; bases not matched to a gene: 9. CDR3 DNA sequence: TGTGCCAGCAGTACCATCGACAGGGGAGGTGAGCAGTTCTTC. Translation: CASSTIDRGGEQFF.

J is TRBJ2-4 and V is TRBV28; D uncertain. Germline CDR1 and CDR2: MDHEN and SYDVKM. The V end lost 5 bases, the J end lost 0 bases, and 14 bases lay between the germline ends. This CDR3 contains 16 residues. The DNA of the CDR3 is TGTGCCAGCAGTCACAGAGAGTTACTAGCCAAAAACATTCAGTACTTC. Its protein is CASSHRELLAKNIQYF.

The J gene is TRBJ1-2, the V gene TRBV7-9; D gene unclear. Germline values: CDR1 SEHNR, CDR2 FQNEAQ (reference sequence). CDR3 length: 17 amino acids. V shed 1 base and J shed 0 bases, with 15 bases lying between them. DNA of the CDR3: TGTGCCAGCAGCTTAGGGTCCCCAAAAGACTCTAACTATGGCTACACCTTC. This gives the protein CASSLGSPKDSNYGYTF.

This sequence joins TRBV7-9 and TRBJ2-1; 9 nucleotides match TRBD2. Germline trimming cut 5 bases from V and 11 bases from J; bases unmatched to any gene: 13. The CDR3 loop spans 15 amino acids. Germline lookup yields CDR1 SEHNR and CDR2 FQNEAQ (reference sequence). CDR3 DNA sequence: TGTGCCAGCAGCCCAGGGATTAGCGGGAGTGGGAAGCAGTTCTTC. This codes for CASSPGISGSGKQFF.

This clone was observed a handful of times. V is TRBV6-1 and J is TRBJ2-7; tentatively, D is TRBD1 (6 bases). V lost 6 bases and J 0 bases, leaving 12 bases between the germline ends. The CDR3 loop spans 14 amino acids. Germline CDR1 is MNHNS and CDR2 is SASEGT. The DNA for the CDR3 is TGTGCCAGCAGGGCAGGGGCAAGCTCCTACGAGCAGTACTTC. It translates to CASRAGASSYEQYF.

This rearrangement joins TRBV6-6 to TRBJ1-1; possibly TRBD1 for D (5 bases). CDR1 and CDR2 from the germline V gene are MNHNY and SVGAGI (reference sequence). The CDR3 totals 14 residues. V lost 2 bases and J lost 4, with 11 bases in between. CDR3 sequence: CASSYAPGITEAFF. CDR3 in DNA: TGTGCCAGCAGTTACGCCCCAGGGATCACTGAAGCTTTCTTT.

A few counts support this clone. The rearrangement joins TRBV28 to TRBJ1-2, with D possibly TRBD1 on 6 matching bases. V was pared by 6 bases and J by 2 bases, with 10 bases between. CDR1 and CDR2 from the germline V gene are MDHEN and SYDVKM. This CDR3 region has 13 residues. DNA for the CDR3: TGTGCCAGCAGCCGCCAGGGGAACTATGGCTACACCTTC. This translates into CASSRQGNYGYTF.

This sequence joins TRBV28 and TRBJ2-4; D unresolved. CDR3 length equals 11 residues. Trimming left V 6 bases short and J 4 bases short, with 4 bases between. Germline CDR1 reads MDHEN; CDR2 reads SYDVKM. DNA for the CDR3: TGTGCCAGCAGCCAGAAAAACATTCAGTACTTC. It encodes CASSQKNIQYF.

This clone was observed a few times. The V gene is TRBV6-1, the J gene TRBJ1-1; D unresolved. The germline CDR1 and CDR2 sequences are MNHNS and SASEGT. V lost 6 bases and J lost 1, with 6 bases in between. The CDR3 has 12 amino acids. The DNA of the CDR3 is TGTGCCAGCAGCGGACGGAACACTGAAGCTTTCTTT. Residues: CASSGRNTEAFF.

This chain uses TRBV5-1 with TRBJ1-1, with D possibly TRBD1 on 6 matching bases. Germline-derived CDR1 and CDR2 are SGHRS and YFSETQ. This CDR3 spans 13 amino acids. V was trimmed by 1 base and J by 6 bases, leaving 10 bases between them. Written as DNA, the CDR3 is TGCGCCAGCAGCTTGACAGGGCTGCCTGAAGCTTTCTTT. Translation gives CASSLTGLPEAFF.

The genes are TRBV28 and TRBJ2-7; TRBD2 is a possible D gene (5 bases). CDR1 MDHEN and CDR2 SYDVKM come from the germline V gene. Trimming pared 3 bases from V and 6 bases from J, leaving 18 bases between. CDR3 size: 15 residues. CDR3 in DNA: TGTGCCAGCAGTTTTGGTCTAGCAGCCCTCAGCGAGCAGTACTTC. Translated: CASSFGLAALSEQYF.

The chain carries TRBV5-1 and TRBJ2-3; possibly TRBD2 for D (6 bases). The CDR3 extends over 14 amino acids. CDR1 and CDR2 (germline): SGHRS, YFSETQ. The V and J ends lost 3 bases and 0 bases respectively, with 8 bases between them. The DNA of the CDR3 is TGCGCCAGCAGCTGGGGGGAAAGCACAGATACGCAGTATTTT. It yields the protein CASSWGESTDTQYF.

The V call is TRBV5-1, the J call TRBJ2-3; 7 bases map to TRBD1. Germline values: CDR1 SGHRS, CDR2 YFSETQ. The CDR3 loop spans 13 amino acids. J lost 4 bases, V lost 7 bases, and 6 bases had no gene match. The CDR3, as DNA: TGCGCCAGCTCTCTAGGGGGCCCAGATACGCAGTATTTT. Amino acid sequence: CASSLGGPDTQYF. The whole variable domain, remainder taken from reference TRBV5-1 and TRBJ2-3, is KAGVTQTPRYLIKTRGQQVTLSCSPISGHRSVSWYQQTPGQGLQFLFEYFSETQRNKGNFPGRFSGRQFSNSRSEMNVSTLELGDSALYLCASSLGGPDTQYFGPGTRLTVL.

A single count supports this clone. The V and J genes are TRBV19 and TRBJ1-2, with D possibly TRBD1 on 5 matching bases. The CDR3 extends over 14 amino acids. Germline V CDR1 and CDR2: LNHDA, SQIVND (reference sequence). V was trimmed by 3 bases and J by 3 bases, leaving 11 bases between them. The chain's CDR3 is CASSMSGRDYGYTF. The CDR3 bases are TGTGCCAGTAGTATGAGCGGCAGGGACTATGGCTACACCTTC.